This T cell receptor (beta chain) originates from a study of shared clonotypes between healthy human individuals. This clone was observed a single time. Produced via immunoSEQ multiplex PCR; TCRdb's table is partial and in-frame only. The sample lists some 500,000 clones; around 96% were seen once. The sequence was collected from a woman aged 25-40 years in good health. The sequenced sample was naive CD4+ T cells sorted from blood. Subset denoted: CD45RA+ positively selected.

DNA for the CDR3: TGCGCCAGCAGCTCAAATAATTCACCCCTCCACTTT. Encoded protein: CASSSNNSPLHF. The chain couples TRBV5-1 to TRBJ1-6; D not certain. V lost 3 bases and J lost 5, with 3 bases in between. The CDR3 is 12 amino acids. The V gene's germline CDR1 is SGHRS and CDR2 YFSETQ.